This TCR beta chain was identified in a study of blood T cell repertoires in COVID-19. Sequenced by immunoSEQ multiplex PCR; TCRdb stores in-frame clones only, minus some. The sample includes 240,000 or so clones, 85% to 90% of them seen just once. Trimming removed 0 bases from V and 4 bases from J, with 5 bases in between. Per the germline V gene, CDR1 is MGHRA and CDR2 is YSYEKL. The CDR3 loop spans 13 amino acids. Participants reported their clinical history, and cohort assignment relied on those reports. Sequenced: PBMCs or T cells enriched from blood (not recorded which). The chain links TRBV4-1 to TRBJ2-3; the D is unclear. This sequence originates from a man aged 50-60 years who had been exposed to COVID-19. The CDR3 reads CASSQERPDTQYF. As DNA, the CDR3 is TGCGCCAGCAGCCAAGAGCGGCCAGATACGCAGTATTTT.